This TCR beta chain was observed in a study of CD8 T cells in Susac syndrome. From germline, CDR1 is LGHNT and CDR2 FRNRAP. The V and J ends lost 0 bases and 6 bases, in that order; junction bases with no gene match: 5. The CDR3 sequence is 15 residues long. Random hexamers were used to reverse transcribe an amount of 0.5 to 1 ug RNA. TCRdb independently ran MiXCR on the immunoSEQ multiplex PCR reads; one entry per CDR3 protein. The sample includes roughly 200,000 distinct CDR3 sequences, roughly 94% of them seen just once. In its sample, this clonotype was seen once. This sequence joins TRBV12-5 and TRBJ1-1; TRBD1 matches 9 bases. Sequencing was carried out using CD4+ T cells from PBMCs. The sequence was collected from a human donor with Susac syndrome. The CDR3 nucleotides are TGTGCTAGTGGTTTGGTCCGACAGGGGGGGGCTGAAGCTTTCTTT. Translation gives CASGLVRQGGAEAFF.